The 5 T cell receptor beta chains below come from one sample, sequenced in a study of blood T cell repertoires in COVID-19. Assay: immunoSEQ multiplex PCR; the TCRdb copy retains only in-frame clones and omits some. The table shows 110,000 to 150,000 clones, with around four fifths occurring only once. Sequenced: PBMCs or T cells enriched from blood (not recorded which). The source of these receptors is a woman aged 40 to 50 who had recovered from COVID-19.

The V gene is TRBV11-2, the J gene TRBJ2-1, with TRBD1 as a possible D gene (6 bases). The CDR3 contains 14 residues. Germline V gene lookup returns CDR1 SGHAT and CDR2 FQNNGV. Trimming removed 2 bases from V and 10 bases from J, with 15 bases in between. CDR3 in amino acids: CASSLSSNRDEQFF. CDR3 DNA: TGTGCCAGCAGCTTAAGTTCGAACAGGGACGAGCAGTTCTTC. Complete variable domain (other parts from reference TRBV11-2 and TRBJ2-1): EAGVAQSPRYKIIEKRQSVAFWCNPISGHATLYWYQQILGQGPKLLIQFQNNGVVDDSQLPKDRFSAERLKGVDSTLKIQPAKLEDSAVYLCASSLSSNRDEQFFGPGTRLTVL.

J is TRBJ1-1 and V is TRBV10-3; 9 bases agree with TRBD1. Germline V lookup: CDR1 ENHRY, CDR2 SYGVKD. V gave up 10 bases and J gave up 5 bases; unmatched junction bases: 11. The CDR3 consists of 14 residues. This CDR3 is CATSPGTGRTEAFF. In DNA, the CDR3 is TGTGCCACCTCTCCAGGGACAGGGAGGACTGAAGCTTTCTTT.

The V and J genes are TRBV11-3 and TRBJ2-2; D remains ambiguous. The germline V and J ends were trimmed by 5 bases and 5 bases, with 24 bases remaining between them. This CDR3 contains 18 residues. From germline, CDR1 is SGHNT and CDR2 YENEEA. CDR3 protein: CASSTASSATARTGELFF. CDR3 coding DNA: TGTGCCAGCAGCACGGCCAGCTCCGCCACCGCGAGGACCGGGGAGCTGTTTTTT.

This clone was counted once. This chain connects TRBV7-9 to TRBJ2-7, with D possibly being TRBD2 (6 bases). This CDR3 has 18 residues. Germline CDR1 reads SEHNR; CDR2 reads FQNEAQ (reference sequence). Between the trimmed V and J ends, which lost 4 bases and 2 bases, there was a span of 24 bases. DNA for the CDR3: TGTGCCAGCAGCTCGGATATCAATCGCGGGACGGCCGCCTACGAGCAGTACTTC. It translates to CASSSDINRGTAAYEQYF.

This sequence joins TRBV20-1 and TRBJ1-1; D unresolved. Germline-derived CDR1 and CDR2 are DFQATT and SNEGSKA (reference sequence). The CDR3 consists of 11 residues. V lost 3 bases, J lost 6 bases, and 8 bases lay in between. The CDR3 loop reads CSARSEPEAFF. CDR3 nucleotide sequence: TGCAGTGCTAGGTCGGAGCCTGAAGCTTTCTTT.